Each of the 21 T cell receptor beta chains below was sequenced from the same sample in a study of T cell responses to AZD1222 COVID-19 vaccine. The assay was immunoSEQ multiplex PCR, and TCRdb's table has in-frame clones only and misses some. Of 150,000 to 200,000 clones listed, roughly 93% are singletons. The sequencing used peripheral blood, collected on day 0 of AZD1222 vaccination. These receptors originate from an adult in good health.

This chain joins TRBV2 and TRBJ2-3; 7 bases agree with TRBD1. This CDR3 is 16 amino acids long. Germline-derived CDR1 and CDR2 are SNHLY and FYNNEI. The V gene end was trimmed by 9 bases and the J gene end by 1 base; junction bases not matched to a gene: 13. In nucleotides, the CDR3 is TGTGCCAGGGGGGACAGCGTCAGAAAGGGCACAGATACGCAGTATTTT. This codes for CARGDSVRKGTDTQYF. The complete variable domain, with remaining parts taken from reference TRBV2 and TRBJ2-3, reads EPEVTQTPSHQVTQMGQEVILRCVPISNHLYFYWYRQILGQKVEFLVSFYNNEISEKSEIFDDQFSVERPDGSNFTLKIRSTKLEDSAMYFCARGDSVRKGTDTQYFGPGTRLTVL.

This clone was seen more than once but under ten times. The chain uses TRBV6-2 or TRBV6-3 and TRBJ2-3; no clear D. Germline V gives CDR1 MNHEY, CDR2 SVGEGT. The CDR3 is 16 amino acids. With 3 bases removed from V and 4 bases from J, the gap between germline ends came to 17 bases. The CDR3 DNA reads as TGTGCCAGCAGTTATAGTAGTGGAGATTCCGCAGATACGCAGTATTTT. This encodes CASSYSSGDSADTQYF.

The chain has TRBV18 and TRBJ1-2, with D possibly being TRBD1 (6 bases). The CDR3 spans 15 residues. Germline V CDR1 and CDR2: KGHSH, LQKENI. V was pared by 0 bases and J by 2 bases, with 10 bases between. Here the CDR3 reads CASSPPSGANYGYTF. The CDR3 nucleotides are TGTGCCAGCTCACCACCGTCAGGGGCGAACTATGGCTACACCTTC.

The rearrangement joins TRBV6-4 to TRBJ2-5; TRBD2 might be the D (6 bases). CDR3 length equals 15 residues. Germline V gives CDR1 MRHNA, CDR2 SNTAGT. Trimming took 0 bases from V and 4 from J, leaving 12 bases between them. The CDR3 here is CASSDSQAGRETQYF. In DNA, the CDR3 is TGTGCCAGCAGTGACTCACAGGCCGGGAGAGAGACCCAGTACTTC.

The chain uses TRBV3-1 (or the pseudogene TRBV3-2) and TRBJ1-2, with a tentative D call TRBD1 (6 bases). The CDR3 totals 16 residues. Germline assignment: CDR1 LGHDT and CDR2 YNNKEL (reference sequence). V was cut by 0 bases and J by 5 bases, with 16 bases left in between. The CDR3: CASSQDGGARLYGYTF. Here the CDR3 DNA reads TGTGCCAGCAGCCAAGATGGGGGGGCTAGGTTATATGGCTACACCTTC.

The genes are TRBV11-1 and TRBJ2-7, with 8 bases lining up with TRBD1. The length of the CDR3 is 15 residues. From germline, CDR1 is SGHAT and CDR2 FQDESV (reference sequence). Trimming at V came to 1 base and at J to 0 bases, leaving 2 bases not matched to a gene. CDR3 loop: CASSLETGVSYEQYF. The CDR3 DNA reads TGTGCCAGCAGCTTAGAGACAGGGGTCTCCTACGAGCAGTACTTC.

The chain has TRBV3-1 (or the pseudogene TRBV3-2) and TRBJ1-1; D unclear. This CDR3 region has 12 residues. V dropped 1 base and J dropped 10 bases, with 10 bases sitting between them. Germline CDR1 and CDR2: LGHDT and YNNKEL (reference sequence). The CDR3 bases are TGTGCCAGCAGCCAAGTGCCAGGTGTAGCTTTCTTT. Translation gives CASSQVPGVAFF.

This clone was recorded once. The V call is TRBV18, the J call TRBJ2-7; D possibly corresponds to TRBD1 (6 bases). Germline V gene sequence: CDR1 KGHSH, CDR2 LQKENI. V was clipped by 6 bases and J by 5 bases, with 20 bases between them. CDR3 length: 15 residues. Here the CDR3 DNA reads TGTGCCAGCTCGCCGTTGGGGGCTATGAATGACGAGCAGTACTTC. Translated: CASSPLGAMNDEQYF.

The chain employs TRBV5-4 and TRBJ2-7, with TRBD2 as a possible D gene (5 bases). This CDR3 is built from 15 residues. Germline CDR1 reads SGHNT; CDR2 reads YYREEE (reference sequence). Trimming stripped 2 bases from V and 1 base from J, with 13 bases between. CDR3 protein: CASSLGGSVSYEQYF. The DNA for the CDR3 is TGTGCCAGCAGCTTAGGTGGGAGTGTATCCTACGAGCAGTACTTC. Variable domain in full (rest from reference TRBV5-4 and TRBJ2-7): ETGVTQSPTHLIKTRGQQVTLRCSSQSGHNTVSWYQQALGQGPQFIFQYYREEENGRGNFPPRFSGLQFPNYSSELNVNALELDDSALYLCASSLGGSVSYEQYFGPGTRLTVT.

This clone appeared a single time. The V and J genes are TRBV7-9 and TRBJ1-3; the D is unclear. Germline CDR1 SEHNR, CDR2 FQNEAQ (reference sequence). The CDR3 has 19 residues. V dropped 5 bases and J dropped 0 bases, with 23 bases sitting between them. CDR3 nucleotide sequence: TGTGCCAGCAGCGCCCAGCCGGGCCGATTTTCTAGCTCTGGAAACACCATATATTTT. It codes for CASSAQPGRFSSSGNTIYF.

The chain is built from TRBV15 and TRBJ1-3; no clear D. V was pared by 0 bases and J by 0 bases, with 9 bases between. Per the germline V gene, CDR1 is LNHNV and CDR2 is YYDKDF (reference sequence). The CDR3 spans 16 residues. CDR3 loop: CATSRDRGSSGNTIYF. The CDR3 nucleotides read TGTGCCACCAGCAGAGACCGGGGATCCTCTGGAAACACCATATATTTT.

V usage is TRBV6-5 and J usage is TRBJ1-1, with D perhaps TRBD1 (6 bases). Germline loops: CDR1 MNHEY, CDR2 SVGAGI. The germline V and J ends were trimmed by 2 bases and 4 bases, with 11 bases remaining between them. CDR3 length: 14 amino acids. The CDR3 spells CASSYRQQGTEAFF. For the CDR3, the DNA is TGTGCCAGCAGTTACCGGCAACAGGGCACTGAAGCTTTCTTT.

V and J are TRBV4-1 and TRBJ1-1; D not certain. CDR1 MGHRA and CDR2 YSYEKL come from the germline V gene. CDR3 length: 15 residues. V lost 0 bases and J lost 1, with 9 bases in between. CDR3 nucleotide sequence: TGCGCCAGCAGCCAAGATATCGGATGGAACACTGAAGCTTTCTTT. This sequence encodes CASSQDIGWNTEAFF.

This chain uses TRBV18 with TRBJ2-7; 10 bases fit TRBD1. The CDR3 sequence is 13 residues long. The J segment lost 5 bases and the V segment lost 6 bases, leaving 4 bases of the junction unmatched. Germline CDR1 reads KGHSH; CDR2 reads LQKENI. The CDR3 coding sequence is TGTGCCAGCTCCCGACAGGGGGCTGACGAGCAGTACTTC. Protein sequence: CASSRQGADEQYF. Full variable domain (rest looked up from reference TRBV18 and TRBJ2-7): NAGVMQNPRHLVRRRGQEARLRCSPMKGHSHVYWYRQLPEEGLKFMVYLQKENIIDESGMPKERFSAEFPKEGPSILRIQQVVRGDSAAYFCASSRQGADEQYFGPGTRLTVT.

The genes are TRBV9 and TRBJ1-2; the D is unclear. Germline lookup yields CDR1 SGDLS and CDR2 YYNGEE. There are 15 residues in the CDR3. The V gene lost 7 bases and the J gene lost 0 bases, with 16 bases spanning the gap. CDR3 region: CASFQLTPSNYGYTF. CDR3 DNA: TGTGCCAGCTTCCAGCTGACACCATCTAACTATGGCTACACCTTC.

The CDR3 coding sequence is TGTGCCAGCAGTACTCCCAACCGAGGGGTGAACACTGAAGCTTTCTTT. It codes for CASSTPNRGVNTEAFF. The V and J genes are TRBV6-4 and TRBJ1-1; the D gene is possibly TRBD1 (5 bases). The CDR3 runs to 16 residues. The V gene lost 5 bases and the J gene lost 0 bases, with 16 bases spanning the gap. Germline CDR1 is MRHNA and CDR2 is SNTAGT.

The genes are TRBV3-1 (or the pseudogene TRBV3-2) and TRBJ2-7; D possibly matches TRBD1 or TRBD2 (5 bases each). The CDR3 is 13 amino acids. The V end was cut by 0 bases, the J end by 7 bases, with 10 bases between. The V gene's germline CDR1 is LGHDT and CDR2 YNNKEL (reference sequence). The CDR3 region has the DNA TGTGCCAGCAGCCAAGATTCGTGGGGGGAGCAGTACTTC. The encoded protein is CASSQDSWGEQYF.

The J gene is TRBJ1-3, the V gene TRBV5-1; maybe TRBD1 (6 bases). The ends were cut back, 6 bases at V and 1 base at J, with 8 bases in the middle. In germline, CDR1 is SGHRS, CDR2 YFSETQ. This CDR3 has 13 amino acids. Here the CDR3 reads CASTTGSGNTIYF. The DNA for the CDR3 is TGCGCCAGCACAACAGGGTCTGGAAACACCATATATTTT.

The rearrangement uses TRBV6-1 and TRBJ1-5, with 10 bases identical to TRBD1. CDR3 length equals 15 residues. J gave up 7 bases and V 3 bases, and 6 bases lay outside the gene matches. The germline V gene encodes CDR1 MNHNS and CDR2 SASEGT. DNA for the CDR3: TGTGCCAGCAGTGAGTTGGGACAGGGGATCCAGCCCCAGCATTTT. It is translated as CASSELGQGIQPQHF.

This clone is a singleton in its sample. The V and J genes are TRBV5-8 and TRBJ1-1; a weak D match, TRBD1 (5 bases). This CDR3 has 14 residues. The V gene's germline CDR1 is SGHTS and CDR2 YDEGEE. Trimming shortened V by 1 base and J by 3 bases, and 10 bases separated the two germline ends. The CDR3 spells CASSLLGGDTEAFF. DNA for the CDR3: TGTGCCAGCAGCTTGCTGGGAGGGGACACTGAAGCTTTCTTT.

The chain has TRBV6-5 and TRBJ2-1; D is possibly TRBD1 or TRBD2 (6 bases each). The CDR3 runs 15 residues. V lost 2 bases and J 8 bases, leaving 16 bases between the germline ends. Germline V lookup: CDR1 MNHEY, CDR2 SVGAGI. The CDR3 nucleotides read TGTGCCAGCAGTTACGAGGGGGGCCCAGGGTATGAGCAGTTCTTC. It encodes CASSYEGGPGYEQFF.